The 9 T cell receptor beta chains below come from one sample, sequenced in a study of Ad26.COV2.S vaccination and SARS-CoV-2 variants. Using immunoSEQ multiplex PCR, the repertoire was profiled, and TCRdb retains in-frame clones only, with some absent. The sample records fewer than 150,000 clones, approximately 90% being singletons. The sample in question was peripheral blood, obtained after recovery from COVID-19. Every receptor here comes from a human donor who had recovered from COVID-19.

As to this clone: The junction does not match germline at one end; this may be a read error. Other DNA sequences in this sample translate to the same CDR3. This chain's CDR3 is CASSFGAYLTDTQYF. Written as DNA, the CDR3 is TGTGCCAGCAGTTTTGGGGCCTACCTCACAGATACGCAATATTTT. The gene calls are TRBV27 and TRBJ2-3; D is possibly TRBD1 (5 bases). Germline V CDR1 and CDR2: MNHEY, SMNVEV (reference sequence). The CDR3 is made up of 15 amino acids.

The V gene is TRBV2, the J gene TRBJ1-1; possibly TRBD1 for D (5 bases). Between the trimmed V and J ends, which lost 7 bases and 1 base, there was a span of 13 bases. CDR3 size: 14 residues. Germline values: CDR1 SNHLY, CDR2 FYNNEI. CDR3 coding DNA: TGTGCCAGCACGGGGCCCCGCAGGAACACTGAAGCTTTCTTT. Translation gives CASTGPRRNTEAFF.

CDR3 loop: CASSLARAEGYTF. The CDR3 DNA reads as TGTGCCAGCAGCTTAGCTCGGGCGGAGGGCTACACCTTC. This chain links TRBV7-2 with TRBJ1-2; no reliable D call. This CDR3 is built from 13 residues. V was trimmed by 0 bases and J by 8 bases, leaving 10 bases between them. CDR1 is SGHTA and CDR2 is FQGNSA in the germline V gene.

This clone was seen only once. The chain recombines TRBV6-5 with TRBJ1-5; D possibly corresponds to TRBD1 (6 bases). V lost 5 bases, J lost 5 bases, and 10 bases lay in between. The germline V gene has CDR1 MNHEY and CDR2 SVGAGI. This CDR3 region has 13 residues. CDR3 in amino acids: CASSQGRDQPQHF. The CDR3 DNA sequence: TGTGCCAGCAGTCAGGGGAGGGATCAGCCCCAGCATTTT.

V usage is TRBV29-1 and J usage is TRBJ2-7; the match to TRBD1 covers 8 bases. The germline gives CDR1 SQVTM, CDR2 ANQGSEA. V lost 4 bases to trimming and J lost 4 bases; unmatched junction nucleotides: 9. The CDR3 extends over 14 amino acids. In DNA form, the CDR3 reads TGCAGCGTTGTCGGTAGGGACAGGCCGTACGAGCAGTACTTC. This translates into CSVVGRDRPYEQYF.

The gene calls are TRBV7-9 and TRBJ2-2; TRBD1 matches 11 bases. After removal of 5 bases from V and 6 bases from J, the junction contained 5 bases not matched to a gene. This CDR3 is built from 15 residues. Germline CDR1 and CDR2: SEHNR and FQNEAQ (reference sequence). CDR3 bases: TGTGCCAGCAGCCTTGGACAGGGGGCGGCCGGGGAGCTGTTTTTT. Amino acid sequence: CASSLGQGAAGELFF.

The V and J genes are TRBV28 and TRBJ2-1; D is ambiguous. CDR1 and CDR2 from the germline V gene are MDHEN and SYDVKM. Trimming stripped 6 bases from V and 6 bases from J, with 12 bases between. The CDR3 is 13 residues long. The CDR3 spells CASSLGRVNEQFF. DNA of the CDR3: TGTGCCAGCAGCCTCGGACGCGTCAATGAGCAGTTCTTC.

The rearrangement uses TRBV28 and TRBJ1-5; 7 bases are shared with TRBD1. Germline CDR1 MDHEN, CDR2 SYDVKM. Unmatched junction bases numbered 10, after V lost 6 bases and J lost 2 bases. This CDR3 region has 16 residues. CDR3 bases: TGTGCCAGCAGCTACTCCGACAGGGCTGGCAATCAGCCCCAGCATTTT. It specifies CASSYSDRAGNQPQHF.

This rearrangement joins TRBV5-1 to TRBJ1-1, with a weak D call TRBD1 (5 bases). This CDR3 has 14 amino acids. Germline V gene sequence: CDR1 SGHRS, CDR2 YFSETQ. The germline V and J ends were trimmed by 0 bases and 1 base, with 7 bases remaining between them. In DNA form, the CDR3 reads TGCGCCAGCAGCTTGGTAGGACAGAACACTGAAGCTTTCTTT. Translation gives CASSLVGQNTEAFF. Full variable domain (missing parts from reference TRBV5-1 and TRBJ1-1): KAGVTQTPRYLIKTRGQQVTLSCSPISGHRSVSWYQQTPGQGLQFLFEYFSETQRNKGNFPGRFSGRQFSNSRSEMNVSTLELGDSALYLCASSLVGQNTEAFFGQGTRLTVV.